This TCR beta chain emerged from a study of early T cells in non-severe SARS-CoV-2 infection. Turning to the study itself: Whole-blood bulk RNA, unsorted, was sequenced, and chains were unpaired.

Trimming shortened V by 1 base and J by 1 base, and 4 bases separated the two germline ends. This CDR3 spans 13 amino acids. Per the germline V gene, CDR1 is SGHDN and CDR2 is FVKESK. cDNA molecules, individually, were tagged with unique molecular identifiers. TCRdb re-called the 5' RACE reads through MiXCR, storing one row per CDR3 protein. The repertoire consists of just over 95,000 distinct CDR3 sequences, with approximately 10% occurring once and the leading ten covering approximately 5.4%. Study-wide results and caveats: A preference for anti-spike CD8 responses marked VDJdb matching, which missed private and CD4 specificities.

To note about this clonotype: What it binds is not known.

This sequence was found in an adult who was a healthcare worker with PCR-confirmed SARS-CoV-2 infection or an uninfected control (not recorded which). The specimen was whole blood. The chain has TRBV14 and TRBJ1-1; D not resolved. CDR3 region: CASSQGENTEAFF. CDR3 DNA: TGTGCCAGCAGCCAAGGAGAGAACACTGAAGCTTTCTTT. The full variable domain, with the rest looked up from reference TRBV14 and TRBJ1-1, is EAGVTQFPSHSVIEKGQTVTLRCDPISGHDNLYWYRRVMGKEIKFLLHFVKESKQDESGMPNNRFLAERTGGTYSTLKVQPAELEDSGVYFCASSQGENTEAFFGQGTRLTVV.